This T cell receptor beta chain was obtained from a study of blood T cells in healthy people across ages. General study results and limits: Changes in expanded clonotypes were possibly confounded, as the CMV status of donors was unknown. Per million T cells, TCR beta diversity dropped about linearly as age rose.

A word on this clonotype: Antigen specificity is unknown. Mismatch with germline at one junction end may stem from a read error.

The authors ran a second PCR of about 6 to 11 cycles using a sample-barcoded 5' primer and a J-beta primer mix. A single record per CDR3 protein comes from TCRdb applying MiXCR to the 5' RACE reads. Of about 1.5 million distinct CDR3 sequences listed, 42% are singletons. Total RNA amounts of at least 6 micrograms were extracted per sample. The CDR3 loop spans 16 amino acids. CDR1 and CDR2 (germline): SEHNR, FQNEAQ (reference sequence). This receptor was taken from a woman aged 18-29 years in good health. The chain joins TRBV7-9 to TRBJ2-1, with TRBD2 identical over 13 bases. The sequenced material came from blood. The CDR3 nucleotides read TGTGCCAGCAGTATCACGGGACTAGCGGGGTACAGTGAGCAGTTCTTC. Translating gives CASSITGLAGYSEQFF.